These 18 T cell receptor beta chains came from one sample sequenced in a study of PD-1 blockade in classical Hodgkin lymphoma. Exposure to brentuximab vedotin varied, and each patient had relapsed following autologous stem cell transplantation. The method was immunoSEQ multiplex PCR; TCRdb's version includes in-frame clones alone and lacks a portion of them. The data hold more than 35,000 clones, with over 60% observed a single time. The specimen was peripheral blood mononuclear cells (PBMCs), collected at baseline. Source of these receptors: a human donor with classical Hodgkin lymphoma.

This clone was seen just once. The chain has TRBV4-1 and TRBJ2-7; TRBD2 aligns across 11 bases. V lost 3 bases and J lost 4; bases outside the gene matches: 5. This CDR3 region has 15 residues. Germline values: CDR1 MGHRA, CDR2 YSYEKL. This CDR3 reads CASSQPGLADYEQYF. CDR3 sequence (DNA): TGCGCCAGCAGCCAGCCGGGACTAGCGGATTACGAGCAGTACTTC.

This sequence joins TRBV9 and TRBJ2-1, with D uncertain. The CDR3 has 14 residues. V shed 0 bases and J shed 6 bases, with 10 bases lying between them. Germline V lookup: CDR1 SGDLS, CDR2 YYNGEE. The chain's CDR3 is CASSVGLGINEQFF. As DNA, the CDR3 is TGTGCCAGCAGCGTAGGCCTAGGTATCAATGAGCAGTTCTTC.

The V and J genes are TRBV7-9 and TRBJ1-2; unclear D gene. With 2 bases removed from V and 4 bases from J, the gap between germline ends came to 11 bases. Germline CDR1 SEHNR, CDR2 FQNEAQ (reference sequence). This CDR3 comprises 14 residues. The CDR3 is CASSLFEDLYGYTF. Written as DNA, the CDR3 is TGTGCCAGCAGCTTATTTGAAGACCTCTATGGCTACACCTTC.

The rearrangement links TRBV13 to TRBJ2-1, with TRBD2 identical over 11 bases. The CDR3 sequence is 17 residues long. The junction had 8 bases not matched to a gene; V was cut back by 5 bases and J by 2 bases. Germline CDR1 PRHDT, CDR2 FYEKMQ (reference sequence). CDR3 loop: CASSQGLAGTAYNEQFF. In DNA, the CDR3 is TGTGCCAGCAGCCAAGGACTAGCGGGCACCGCCTACAATGAGCAGTTCTTC.

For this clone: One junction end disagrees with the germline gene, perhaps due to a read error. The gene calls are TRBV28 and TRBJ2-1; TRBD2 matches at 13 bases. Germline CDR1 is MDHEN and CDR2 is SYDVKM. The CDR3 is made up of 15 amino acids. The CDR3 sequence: CASSLLRTSGGHLLF. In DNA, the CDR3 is TGTGCCAGCAGTTTATTGCGGACTAGCGGGGGCCATTTGCTCTTC.

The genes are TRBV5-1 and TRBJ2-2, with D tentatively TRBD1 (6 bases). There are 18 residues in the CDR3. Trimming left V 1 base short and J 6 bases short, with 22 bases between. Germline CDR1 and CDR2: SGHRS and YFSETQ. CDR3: CASSLRPVGLGQSGELFF. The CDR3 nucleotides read TGCGCCAGCAGCTTGCGGCCGGTTGGCCTAGGACAGTCCGGGGAGCTGTTTTTT.

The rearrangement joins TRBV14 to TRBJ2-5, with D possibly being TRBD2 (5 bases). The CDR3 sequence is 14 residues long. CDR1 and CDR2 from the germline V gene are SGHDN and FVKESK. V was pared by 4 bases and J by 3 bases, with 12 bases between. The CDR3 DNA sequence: TGTGCCAGCAGCCGACTACTTGAGGAAGAGACCCAGTACTTC. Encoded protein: CASSRLLEEETQYF.

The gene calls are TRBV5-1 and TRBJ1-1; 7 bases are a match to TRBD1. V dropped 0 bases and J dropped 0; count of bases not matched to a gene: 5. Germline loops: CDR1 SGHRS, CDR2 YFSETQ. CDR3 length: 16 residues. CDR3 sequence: CASSLVQGTMNTEAFF. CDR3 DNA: TGCGCCAGCAGCTTGGTACAGGGGACAATGAACACTGAAGCTTTCTTT.

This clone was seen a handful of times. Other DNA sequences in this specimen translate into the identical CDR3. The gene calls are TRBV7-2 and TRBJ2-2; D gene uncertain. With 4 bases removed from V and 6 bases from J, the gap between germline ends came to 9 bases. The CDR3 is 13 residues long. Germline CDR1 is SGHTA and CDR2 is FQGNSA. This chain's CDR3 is CASSSNFAGELFF. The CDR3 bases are TGTGCCAGCAGCTCCAATTTCGCCGGGGAGCTGTTTTTT.

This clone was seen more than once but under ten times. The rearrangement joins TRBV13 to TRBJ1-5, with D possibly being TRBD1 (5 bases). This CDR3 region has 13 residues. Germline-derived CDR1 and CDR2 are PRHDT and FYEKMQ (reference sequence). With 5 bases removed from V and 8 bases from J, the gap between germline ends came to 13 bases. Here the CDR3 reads CASSVRRGEPQHF. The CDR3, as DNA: TGTGCCAGCAGCGTCCGGAGGGGTGAGCCCCAGCATTTT.

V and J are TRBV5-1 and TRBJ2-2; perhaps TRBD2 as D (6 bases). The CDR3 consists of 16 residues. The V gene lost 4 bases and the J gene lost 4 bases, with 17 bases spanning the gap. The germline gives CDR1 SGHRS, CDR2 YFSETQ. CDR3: CASSLVPGEGTGELFF. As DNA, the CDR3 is TGCGCCAGCAGCCTTGTTCCGGGGGAAGGCACCGGGGAGCTGTTTTTT.

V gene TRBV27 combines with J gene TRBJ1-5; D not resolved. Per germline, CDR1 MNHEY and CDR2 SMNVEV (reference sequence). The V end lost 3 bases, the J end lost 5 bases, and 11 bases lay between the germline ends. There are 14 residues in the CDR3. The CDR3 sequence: CASSLFGVHQPQHF. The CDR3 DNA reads TGTGCCAGCAGTTTGTTTGGGGTTCATCAGCCCCAGCATTTT.

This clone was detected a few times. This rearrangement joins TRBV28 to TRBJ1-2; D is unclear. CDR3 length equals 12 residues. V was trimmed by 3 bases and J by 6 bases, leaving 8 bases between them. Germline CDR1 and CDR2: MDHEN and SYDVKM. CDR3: CASSFGSHGYTF. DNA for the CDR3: TGTGCCAGCAGTTTTGGCTCCCATGGCTACACCTTC.

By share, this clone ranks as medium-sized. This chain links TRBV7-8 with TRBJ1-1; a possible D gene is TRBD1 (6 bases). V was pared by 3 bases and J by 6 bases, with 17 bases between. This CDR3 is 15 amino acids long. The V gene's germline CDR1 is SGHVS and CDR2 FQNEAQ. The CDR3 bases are TGTGCCAGCAGCTTGACAGGTTCCTCTTTCGCTGAAGCTTTCTTT. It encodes CASSLTGSSFAEAFF.

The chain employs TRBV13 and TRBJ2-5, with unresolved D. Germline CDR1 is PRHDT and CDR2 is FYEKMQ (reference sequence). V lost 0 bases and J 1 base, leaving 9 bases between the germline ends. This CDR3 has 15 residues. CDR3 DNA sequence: TGTGCCAGCAGCTTAGGGGTAGGCCTCCAAGAGACCCAGTACTTC. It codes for CASSLGVGLQETQYF.

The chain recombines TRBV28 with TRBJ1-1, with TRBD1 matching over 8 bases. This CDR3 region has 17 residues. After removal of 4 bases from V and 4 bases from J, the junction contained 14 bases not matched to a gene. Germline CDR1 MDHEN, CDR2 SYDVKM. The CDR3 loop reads CASSCDRGLPRSTEAFF. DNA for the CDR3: TGTGCCAGCAGTTGCGACAGGGGCCTCCCTCGCAGCACTGAAGCTTTCTTT.

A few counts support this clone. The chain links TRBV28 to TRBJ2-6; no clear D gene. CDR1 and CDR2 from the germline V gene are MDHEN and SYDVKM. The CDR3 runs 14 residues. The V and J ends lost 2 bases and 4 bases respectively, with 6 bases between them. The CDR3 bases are TGTGCCAGCAGTTTAGCCGCCGGGGCCAACGTCCTGACTTTC. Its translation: CASSLAAGANVLTF.

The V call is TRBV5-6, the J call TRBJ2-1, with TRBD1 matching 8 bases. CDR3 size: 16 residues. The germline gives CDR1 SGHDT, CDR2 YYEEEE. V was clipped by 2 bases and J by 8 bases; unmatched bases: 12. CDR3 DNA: TGTGCCAGCAGCTTAGGACAGGGCTCCTACGTCTATGAGCAGTTCTTC. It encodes CASSLGQGSYVYEQFF.